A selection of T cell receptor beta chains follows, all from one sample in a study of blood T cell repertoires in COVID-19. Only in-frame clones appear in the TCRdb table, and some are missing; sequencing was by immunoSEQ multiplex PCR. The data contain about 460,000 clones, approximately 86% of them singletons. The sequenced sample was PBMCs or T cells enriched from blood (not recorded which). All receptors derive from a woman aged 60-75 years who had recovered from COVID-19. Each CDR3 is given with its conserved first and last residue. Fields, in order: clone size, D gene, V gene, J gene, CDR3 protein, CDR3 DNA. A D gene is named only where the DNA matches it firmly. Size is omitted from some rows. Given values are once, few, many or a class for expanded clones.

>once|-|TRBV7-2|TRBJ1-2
CASSFRGSGYTF
TGTGCCAGCAGCTTCAGGGGAAGCGGCTACACCTTC
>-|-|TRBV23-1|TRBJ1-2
CASSQSPGHGYTF
TGCGCCAGCAGTCAATCGCCAGGGCATGGCTACACCTTC
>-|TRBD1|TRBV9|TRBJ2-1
CASSETGGAWDEQFF
TGTGCCAGCAGCGAGACAGGGGGCGCGTGGGATGAGCAGTTCTTC
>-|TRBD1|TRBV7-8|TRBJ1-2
CASSLGTGDGYTF
TGTGCCAGCAGCTTAGGGACAGGGGATGGCTACACCTTC
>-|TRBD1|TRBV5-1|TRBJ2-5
CASSSTGFLPTGGGETQYF
TGCGCCAGCAGCTCGACGGGCTTTTTACCTACAGGGGGCGGGGAGACCCAGTACTTC
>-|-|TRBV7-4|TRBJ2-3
CARGKTDTQYF
TGTGCCCGCGGAAAGACAGATACGCAGTATTTT
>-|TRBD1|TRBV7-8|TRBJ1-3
CASSGQGKAGNTIYF
TGTGCCAGCAGCGGACAGGGAAAAGCTGGAAACACCATATATTTT
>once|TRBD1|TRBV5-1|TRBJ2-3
CASSKGTGADTQYF
TGCGCCAGCAGCAAGGGGACAGGTGCAGATACGCAGTATTTT
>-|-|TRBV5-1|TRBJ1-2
CASSHGGDGGYTF
TGCGCCAGCAGCCACGGGGGGGATGGTGGCTACACCTTC
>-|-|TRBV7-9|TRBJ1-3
CASSLGRSSGNTIYF
TGTGCCAGCAGCTTAGGGCGGAGCTCTGGAAACACCATATATTTT
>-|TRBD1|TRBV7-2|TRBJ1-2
CASSAHLQGAAGYTF
TGTGCCAGCAGCGCACACCTACAGGGGGCTGCTGGCTACACCTTC
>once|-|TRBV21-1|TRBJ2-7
CASSKIRGSLDEQYF
TGTGCCAGCAGCAAAATTAGGGGGTCACTCGACGAGCAGTACTTC
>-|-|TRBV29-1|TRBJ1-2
CSVGGRANYGYTF
TGCAGCGTTGGCGGCAGAGCCAACTATGGCTACACCTTC
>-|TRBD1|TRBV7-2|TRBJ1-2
CASSPSGQGIGYTF
TGTGCCAGCAGCCCCTCGGGACAGGGGATTGGCTACACCTTC
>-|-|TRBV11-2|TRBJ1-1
CASSRDQRGGDTEAFF
TGTGCCAGCAGCCGAGACCAGAGGGGAGGTGACACTGAAGCTTTCTTT
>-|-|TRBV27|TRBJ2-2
CASSPRQRNTGELFF
TGTGCCAGCAGTCCTCGACAGCGGAACACCGGGGAGCTGTTTTTT
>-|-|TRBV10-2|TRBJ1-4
CASRNTDLEEKLFF
TGCGCCAGCAGGAATACAGATTTAGAAGAAAAACTGTTTTTT
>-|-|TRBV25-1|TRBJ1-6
CASTRAEGPAGSPLHF
TGTGCCAGCACTAGGGCTGAGGGTCCCGCAGGTTCACCCCTCCACTTT
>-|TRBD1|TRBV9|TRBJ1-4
CASSSPGTVNEKLFF
TGTGCCAGCAGCTCCCCCGGGACAGTTAATGAAAAACTGTTTTTT
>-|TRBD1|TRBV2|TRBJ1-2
CASSSDRNYGYTF
TGTGCCAGCAGTTCGGACAGGAACTATGGCTACACCTTC
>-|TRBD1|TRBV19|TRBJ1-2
CASSPGGQGLRYGYTF
TGTGCCAGTAGTCCCGGGGGACAGGGGCTGCGCTATGGCTACACCTTC
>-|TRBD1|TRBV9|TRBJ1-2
CASSALGTEVNYGYTF
TGTGCCAGCAGCGCGCTCGGGACAGAGGTTAACTATGGCTACACCTTC
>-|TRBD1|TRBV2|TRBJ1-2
CASKPGQGNYGYTF
TGTGCCAGCAAACCGGGACAGGGTAACTATGGCTACACCTTC
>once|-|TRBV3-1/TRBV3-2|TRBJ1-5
CASSQGQDQPQHF
TGTGCCAGCAGCCAAGGGCAAGATCAGCCCCAGCATTTT
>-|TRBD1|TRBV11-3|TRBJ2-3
CASSSRTGEKPDTQYF
TGTGCCAGCAGCTCCCGGACAGGGGAAAAGCCAGATACGCAGTATTTT
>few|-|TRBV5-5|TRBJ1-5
CASSLLTGQPQHF
TGTGCCAGCAGCTTGCTAACCGGGCAGCCCCAGCATTTT
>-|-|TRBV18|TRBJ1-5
CASSPDRRGGPQHF
TGTGCCAGCTCACCAGACAGGCGAGGAGGGCCCCAGCATTTT
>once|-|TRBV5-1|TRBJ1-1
CASSLTQNTEAFF
TGCGCCAGCAGCCTGACTCAGAACACTGAAGCTTTCTTT
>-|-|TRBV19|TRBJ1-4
CASSLDARGWTNEKLFF
TGTGCCAGTAGCCTGGACGCCCGAGGGTGGACTAATGAAAAACTGTTTTTT
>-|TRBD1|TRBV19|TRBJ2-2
CASYRQGPNTGELFF
TGTGCCAGCTACAGACAGGGTCCGAACACCGGGGAGCTGTTTTTT
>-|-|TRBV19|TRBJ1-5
CASSRGVWQDNQPQHF
TGTGCCAGTAGTAGGGGCGTCTGGCAGGACAATCAGCCCCAGCATTTT
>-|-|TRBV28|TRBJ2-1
CASSPGSYNEQFF
TGTGCCAGCAGTCCGGGGTCCTACAATGAGCAGTTCTTC
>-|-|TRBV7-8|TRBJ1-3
CASSLDPSGNTIYF
TGTGCCAGCAGCTTAGATCCTTCGGGAAACACCATATATTTT
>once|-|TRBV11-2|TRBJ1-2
CASSLVPGSGYGYTF
TGTGCCAGCAGCTTAGTCCCAGGGTCTGGCTATGGCTACACCTTC
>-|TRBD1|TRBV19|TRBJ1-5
CASQKPTGDGSSNQPQHF
TGTGCCAGCCAAAAACCGACAGGGGACGGAAGTAGCAATCAGCCCCAGCATTTT
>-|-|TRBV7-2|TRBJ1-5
CASSPKGHQLGSGQPQHF
TGTGCCAGCAGCCCGAAGGGACACCAGTTGGGCTCGGGTCAGCCCCAGCATTTT
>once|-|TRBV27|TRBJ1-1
CASSLKSQVEAFF
TGTGCCAGCAGTTTAAAGTCGCAGGTTGAAGCTTTCTTT
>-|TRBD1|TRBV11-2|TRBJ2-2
CASRPGQGWAGELFF
TGTGCCAGCAGACCCGGACAGGGTTGGGCCGGGGAGCTGTTTTTT
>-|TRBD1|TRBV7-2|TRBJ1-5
CASSQDREQPQHF
TGTGCCAGCAGCCAGGACAGGGAGCAGCCCCAGCATTTT
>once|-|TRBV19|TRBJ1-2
CASTPYRQAYGGYTF
TGTGCCAGTACACCTTACCGACAGGCCTATGGCGGCTACACCTTC
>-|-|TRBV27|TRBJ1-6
CASSLRDWSNSPLHF
TGTGCCAGCAGTCTCCGGGACTGGAGTAATTCACCCCTCCACTTT
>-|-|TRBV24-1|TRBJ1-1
CATSGRTAGGTEAFF
TGTGCCACCAGTGGCCGGACAGCCGGAGGCACTGAAGCTTTCTTT
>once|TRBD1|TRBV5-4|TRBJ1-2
CASSLDRGPYGYTF
TGTGCCAGCAGCCTCGACAGGGGGCCCTATGGCTACACCTTC
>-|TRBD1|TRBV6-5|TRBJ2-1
CASSSRTGSSYNEQFF
TGTGCCAGCAGTTCCCGGACAGGGAGCTCCTACAATGAGCAGTTCTTC
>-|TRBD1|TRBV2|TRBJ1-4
CASGTGGFISEKLFF
TGTGCCAGCGGGACAGGGGGCTTTATTAGTGAAAAACTGTTTTTT
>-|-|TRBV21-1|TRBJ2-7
CASSKATGGHEQYF
TGTGCCAGCAGCAAAGCAACAGGGGGCCACGAGCAGTACTTC